This section outlines one T cell receptor (beta chain) sequence together with its context. Authors' processing steps: Amplification from reference gene primers served as the basis for estimated nucleated cell counts. Profiling relied on immunoSEQ multiplex PCR, and the TCRdb table lists in-frame clones only, not all of them. V, J and clone size reflect that table, while D and trimming were determined from the DNA. The sample includes roughly 250,000 clones, 87% of them seen just once. The sample belongs to a study of blood T cell repertoires in COVID-19. Study-wide context: Spain, Italy and the United States supplied samples that represented acute and convalescent COVID-19. PBMCs, B-cell-depleted T cells, or T cells were the source of the cDNA or gDNA that made up the material.

Trimming took 5 bases from V and 6 from J; bases not matched to a gene: 14. Germline values: CDR1 LNHNV, CDR2 YYDKDF (reference sequence). The CDR3 is made up of 16 amino acids. V usage is TRBV15 and J usage is TRBJ2-7; 9 bases fit TRBD2. The sequencing input was peripheral blood. The receptor comes from a man in his fifties or sixties who had recovered from COVID-19. CDR3 nucleotides: TGTGCCACCAGCCCGCGGGGGGGGACATCAGGGCTCGAGCAGTACGTC. Translation: CATSPRGGTSGLEQYV.